Following are 20 T cell receptor beta chains from one sample sequenced in a study of T cells in localized non-small cell lung cancer. Sequenced by immunoSEQ multiplex PCR; TCRdb stores in-frame clones only, minus some. The table includes about 26,000 clones, roughly 80% detected once. The source material was peripheral blood, sampled before any cancer treatment. The receptors were gathered from a man aged 35 to 70 with stage III squamous cell lung carcinoma.

This clone has just one count. The rearrangement links TRBV7-6 to TRBJ1-4, with D possibly TRBD1 on 5 matching bases. Looked up from germline, CDR1 is SGHVS and CDR2 is FNYEAQ. CDR3 size: 14 residues. Between the trimmed V and J ends, which lost 4 bases and 9 bases, there was a span of 15 bases. DNA for the CDR3: TGTGCCAGCAGCTCCGGCCAGGGAAATAAAAAACTGTTTTTT. Amino acid sequence: CASSSGQGNKKLFF. Full variable domain (missing parts from reference TRBV7-6 and TRBJ1-4): GAGVSQSPRYKVTKRGQDVALRCDPISGHVSLYWYRQALGQGPEFLTYFNYEAQQDKSGLPNDRFSAERPEGSISTLTIQRTEQRDSAMYRCASSSGQGNKKLFFGSGTQLSVL.

This clone was found a few times. The chain combines TRBV19 with TRBJ2-5; a weak D match, TRBD1 (6 bases). Trimming cost V 4 bases and J 7 bases, with 13 bases left between them. Germline V CDR1 and CDR2: LNHDA, SQIVND (reference sequence). This CDR3 region has 13 residues. In DNA form, the CDR3 reads TGTGCCAGTAGTAGACAGGCCGCGACGACCCAGTACTTC. Protein: CASSRQAATTQYF.

The chain links TRBV7-9 to TRBJ2-5, with D tentatively TRBD1 or TRBD2 (5 bases each). The germline V and J ends were trimmed by 4 bases and 1 base, with 10 bases remaining between them. The CDR3 covers 14 residues. Germline CDR1 reads SEHNR; CDR2 reads FQNEAQ (reference sequence). This CDR3 is CASSYGTGQETQYF. The CDR3 bases are TGTGCCAGCAGCTATGGGACGGGCCAAGAGACCCAGTACTTC.

The V call is TRBV7-3, the J call TRBJ2-7, with D perhaps matching TRBD2 (7 bases). Trimming stripped 5 bases from V and 7 bases from J, with 15 bases between. The CDR3 runs to 13 residues. The germline V gene has CDR1 SGHTA and CDR2 FQGTGA. CDR3 nucleotide sequence: TGTGCCAGCAGCCCCGGGGGGCAGGGGGAGCAGTACTTC. Its translation: CASSPGGQGEQYF.

This clone was recorded a few times. This chain connects TRBV7-3 to TRBJ1-5; D remains unclear. The germline V and J ends were trimmed by 5 bases and 8 bases, with 13 bases remaining between them. Germline V gene sequence: CDR1 SGHTA, CDR2 FQGTGA. The CDR3 is made up of 13 amino acids. CDR3 DNA sequence: TGTGCCAGCAGCAAGGGCCCAGCAGAGCCCCAGCATTTT. Translating gives CASSKGPAEPQHF. Complete variable domain (other parts from reference TRBV7-3 and TRBJ1-5): GAGVSQTPSNKVTEKGKYVELRCDPISGHTALYWYRQSLGQGPEFLIYFQGTGAADDSGLPNDRFFAVRPEGSVSTLKIQRTERGDSAVYLCASSKGPAEPQHFGDGTRLSIL.

The chain is built from TRBV5-8 and TRBJ1-1; D is undetermined. The CDR3 runs 9 residues. Trimming cost V 2 bases and J 11 bases, with 4 bases left between them. CDR1 is SGHTS and CDR2 is YDEGEE in the germline V gene. CDR3 DNA: TGTGCCAGCAGCTTATTGGCTTTCTTT. This codes for CASSLLAFF.

This chain connects TRBV28 to TRBJ2-7; D remains ambiguous. CDR3 length: 15 residues. Trimming removed 6 bases from V and 2 bases from J, with 17 bases in between. Looked up from germline, CDR1 is MDHEN and CDR2 is SYDVKM. CDR3 region: CASSRDIMETYEQYF. The CDR3 region has the DNA TGTGCCAGCAGCCGCGACATCATGGAGACCTACGAGCAGTACTTC. The full variable domain, rest sourced from reference TRBV28 and TRBJ2-7, is DVKVTQSSRYLVKRTGEKVFLECVQDMDHENMFWYRQDPGLGLRLIYFSYDVKMKEKGDIPEGYSVSREKKERFSLILESASTNQTSMYLCASSRDIMETYEQYFGPGTRLTVT.

The chain recombines TRBV6-1 with TRBJ2-5; D is ambiguous. Per the germline V gene, CDR1 is MNHNS and CDR2 is SASEGT. V lost 2 bases to trimming and J lost 3 bases, with 7 bases between them. The CDR3 spans 13 residues. The CDR3 region is CASSESRKETQYF. DNA for the CDR3: TGTGCCAGCAGTGAATCCAGGAAAGAGACCCAGTACTTC.

V and J are TRBV7-9 and TRBJ2-3; no definite D call. Germline CDR1 is SEHNR and CDR2 is FQNEAQ (reference sequence). The germline V and J ends were trimmed by 1 base and 2 bases, with 4 bases remaining between them. This CDR3 contains 13 residues. The CDR3: CASSLVVTDTQYF. Written as DNA, the CDR3 is TGTGCCAGCAGCTTAGTGGTCACAGATACGCAGTATTTT.

This clone was observed a handful of times. V and J are TRBV6-1 and TRBJ2-5; D gene uncertain. This CDR3 is 15 amino acids long. Between the trimmed V and J ends, which lost 2 bases and 2 bases, there was a span of 12 bases. Germline CDR1 and CDR2: MNHNS and SASEGT. The CDR3 region is CASSETGAWQETQYF. The CDR3, as DNA: TGTGCCAGCAGTGAAACTGGCGCCTGGCAAGAGACCCAGTACTTC.

The rearrangement uses TRBV2 and TRBJ1-3, with D unresolved. V was trimmed by 5 bases and J by 1 base, leaving 9 bases between them. This CDR3 contains 14 residues. Per the germline V gene, CDR1 is SNHLY and CDR2 is FYNNEI. The CDR3 DNA reads as TGTGCCAGCAGTACGACGCGATCTGGAAACACCATATATTTT. Translated, it gives CASSTTRSGNTIYF. The full variable domain, rest sourced from reference TRBV2 and TRBJ1-3, is EPEVTQTPSHQVTQMGQEVILRCVPISNHLYFYWYRQILGQKVEFLVSFYNNEISEKSEIFDDQFSVERPDGSNFTLKIRSTKLEDSAMYFCASSTTRSGNTIYFGEGSWLTVV.

The sample holds a few counts of this clone. V gene TRBV30 combines with J gene TRBJ1-5, with unresolved D. Trimming cost V 0 bases and J 2 bases, with 11 bases left between them. The CDR3 loop spans 15 amino acids. Germline CDR1 GTSNPN, CDR2 SVGIG (reference sequence). The CDR3 DNA is TGTGCCTGGAGTGTGGCCCCGAGGGGCAATCAGCCCCAGCATTTT. Amino acids: CAWSVAPRGNQPQHF.

This clone was seen a handful of times. The CDR3 DNA follows: TGTGCCAGCAGCGGGGTGGACACTGAAGCTTTCTTT. This encodes CASSGVDTEAFF. The chain couples TRBV5-5 to TRBJ1-1; D remains ambiguous. In germline, CDR1 is SGHKS, CDR2 YYEKEE (reference sequence). V lost 4 bases and J 3 bases, leaving 7 bases between the germline ends. The CDR3 has 12 amino acids.

This rearrangement joins TRBV14 to TRBJ2-1; D is uncertain. CDR1 and CDR2 from the germline V gene are SGHDN and FVKESK. The V and J ends lost 3 bases and 15 bases respectively, with 15 bases between them. The CDR3 loop spans 12 amino acids. CDR3 nucleotide sequence: TGTGCCAGCAGCCAGCAGCACAAGAACCTGTTCTTC. Its translation: CASSQQHKNLFF.

In its sample, this clone was seen a few times. The chain carries TRBV19 and TRBJ2-5; 8 bases map to TRBD1. The germline V gene encodes CDR1 LNHDA and CDR2 SQIVND (reference sequence). CDR3 size: 13 residues. V trimming: 6 bases; J trimming: 4 bases; junction bases outside the gene matches: 4. In DNA, the CDR3 is TGTGCCAGTAGCACCGACAGGGGAGAGACCCAGTACTTC. Protein sequence: CASSTDRGETQYF.

The V and J genes are TRBV7-8 and TRBJ2-5, with D possibly TRBD1 on 5 matching bases. Germline assignment: CDR1 SGHVS and CDR2 FQNEAQ. This CDR3 spans 14 amino acids. V was cut by 3 bases and J by 4 bases, with 12 bases left in between. As DNA, the CDR3 is TGTGCCAGCAGCTTCTTGACAGAGCGAGAGACCCAGTACTTC. Translation: CASSFLTERETQYF.

The chain couples TRBV10-2 to TRBJ1-5, with 9 nucleotides matching TRBD1. CDR1 and CDR2 from the germline V gene are WSHSY and SAAADI. Unmatched junction bases numbered 11, after V lost 8 bases and J lost 9 bases. The CDR3 consists of 14 residues. The CDR3 here is CASGPGQGTRPQHF. Written as DNA, the CDR3 is TGCGCCAGCGGCCCGGGACAGGGAACGAGGCCCCAGCATTTT.

CDR3 loop: CASSSDRVNTEAFF. CDR3 DNA sequence: TGTGCCAGTAGTTCCGACAGGGTGAACACTGAAGCTTTCTTT. The chain joins TRBV19 to TRBJ1-1; the match to TRBD1 covers 7 bases. The length of the CDR3 is 14 residues. Germline V CDR1 and CDR2: LNHDA, SQIVND (reference sequence). V trimming: 5 bases; J trimming: 0 bases; junction bases outside the gene matches: 3.

The chain joins TRBV2 to TRBJ2-7; TRBD2 is a possible D gene (5 bases). Germline lookup yields CDR1 SNHLY and CDR2 FYNNEI. The CDR3 loop spans 14 amino acids. This chain's CDR3 is CASSREKSSYGQYV. The CDR3 nucleotides are TGTGCCAGCAGTAGGGAGAAGAGCTCCTACGGGCAGTACGTC.

This clone was seen once. This chain connects TRBV29-1 to TRBJ2-7, with a weak D call TRBD1 (6 bases). V was clipped by 4 bases and J by 3 bases, with 10 bases between them. From germline, CDR1 is SQVTM and CDR2 ANQGSEA. The CDR3 loop spans 12 amino acids. The CDR3 DNA reads TGCAGCGTTGGAAACAGGGACTACGAGCAGTACTTC. It encodes CSVGNRDYEQYF.